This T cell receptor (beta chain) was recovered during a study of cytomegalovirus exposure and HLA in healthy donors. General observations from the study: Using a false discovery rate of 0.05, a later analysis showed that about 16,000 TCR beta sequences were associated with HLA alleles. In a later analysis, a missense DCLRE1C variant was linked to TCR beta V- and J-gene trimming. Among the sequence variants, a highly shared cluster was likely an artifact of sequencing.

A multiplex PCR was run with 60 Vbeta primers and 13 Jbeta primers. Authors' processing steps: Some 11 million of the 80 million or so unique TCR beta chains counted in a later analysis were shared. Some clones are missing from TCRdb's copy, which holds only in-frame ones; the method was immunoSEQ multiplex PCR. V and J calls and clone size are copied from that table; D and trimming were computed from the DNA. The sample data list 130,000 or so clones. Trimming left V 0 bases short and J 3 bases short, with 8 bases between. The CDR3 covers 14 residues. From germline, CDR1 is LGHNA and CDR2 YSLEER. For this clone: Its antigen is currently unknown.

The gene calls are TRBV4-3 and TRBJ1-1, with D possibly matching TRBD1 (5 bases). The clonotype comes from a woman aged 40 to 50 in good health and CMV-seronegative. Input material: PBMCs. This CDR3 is CASSQDQGDTEAFF. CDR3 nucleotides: TGCGCCAGCAGCCAAGACCAGGGTGACACTGAAGCTTTCTTT.